The subject of this entry is one T cell receptor (gamma chain). Its binding antigen is unknown. No much larger clonotype is one base removed from it; base qualities were not supplied. This sample was taken from a study of human gamma delta and Vdelta1 T cells (dated by TCRdb to the late 2010s). General notes on the study: The study examined Delta One T cells, which are Vd1+ gamma-delta T cells, as cytotoxic effectors against acute myeloid leukemia. Broad study findings and their caveats: Delta One T cells were reported as polyclonal and as showing broad cytotoxic targeting of acute myeloid leukemia.

The method behind the library was PCR. Sequencer: Illumina MiSeq. Public reads were reanalyzed in TCRdb with CATT, and rows carrying the same DNA were merged afterwards. For this sample there are about 8,700 gamma-chain clones; approximately 42% appear just once. The ten largest clones add up to more than 2% of the sample. Trimming takes 2 bases off V and 8 bases off J; junction bases not matched to a gene: 2. The CDR3 contains 12 residues, cysteine and phenylalanine counted. The entry retains the CDR3 DNA only, 36 bases that are in frame from base 1. The germline V gene (reference sequence) gives CDR1 as VTNTFY and CDR2 as YDVSTARD.

Sample: Vdelta1 gamma-delta T cells from blood grown in culture (DOT cells). Taken with the paper, the label for cell subset or site translates to: Delta One T cells, in vitro expanded/differentiated Vd1+ gamma-delta T cells. The clonotype was recovered from a human donor in good health. The sequence joins TRGV3 to TRGJP2. The nucleotides read TGTGCCACCTGGGACAAGGATTGGATCAAGACGTTT. Translated, this gives CATWDKDWIKTF.